The next 12 T cell receptor beta chains were all read from a single sample in a study of identical twins (TCRdb year 2016). Receptor amplification or capture employed 5' RACE. TCRdb records Illumina HiSeq 2000 as the sequencer. Using fastp trimming at Q25 and MiXCR clonotype assembly, TCRdb reanalyzed the public sequencing data and kept in-frame beta chains. When rows share a CDR3 protein, they turn into one entry using the most common DNA and genes. This sample comprises under 350,000 distinct CDR3 sequences, roughly 9.8% of them detected only once. The ten largest clones take up about 7.1% of the sample. Another study also made use of these data, one on yellow fever vaccine responses in identical twins.

The specimen sequenced was CD8+ T cells sorted from blood. The receptors stem from a woman aged 18-29 years in good health.

The J gene is TRBJ2-7, the V gene TRBV20-1; D not certain. CDR3 size: 12 residues. Per the germline V gene, CDR1 is DFQATT and CDR2 is SNEGSKA (reference sequence). V shed 3 bases and J shed 4 bases, with 10 bases lying between them. CDR3 protein: CSARAEGYEQYF. The CDR3 bases are TGCAGTGCTAGGGCGGAAGGGTACGAGCAGTACTTC.

This clonotype was counted at least ten times. One junction end does not reproduce the germline sequence, and a read error may be involved. This chain uses TRBV5-1 with TRBJ2-7; 8 bases match TRBD1. Germline lookup yields CDR1 SGHRS and CDR2 YFSETQ. This CDR3 comprises 13 residues. The CDR3 reads CASSSGTGYEQYF. The CDR3 region has the DNA TGTGCCAGCAGTTCCGGGACAGGCTACGAGCAGTACTTC.

The chain is built from TRBV7-9 and TRBJ2-7; 7 nucleotides line up with TRBD1. J was trimmed by 3 bases and V by 8 bases; bases with no gene match: 7. In germline, CDR1 is SEHNR, CDR2 FQNEAQ (reference sequence). The CDR3 loop spans 13 amino acids. The CDR3 DNA follows: TGTGCCAGCGCCGGGCAGGGGGACTACGAGCAGTACTTC. Amino acid sequence: CASAGQGDYEQYF.

The genes are TRBV10-3 and TRBJ2-3; no clear D. V was cut by 5 bases and J by 2 bases, with 14 bases left in between. CDR1 ENHRY and CDR2 SYGVKD come from the germline V gene. The CDR3 is made up of 15 amino acids. DNA of the CDR3: TGTGCCATCAGTAGAGACTCGGAGATCACAGATACGCAGTATTTT. Translated, it gives CAISRDSEITDTQYF.

The sample holds a few counts of this clonotype. CDR3 protein: CSARGPGQQIYEQYF. The CDR3, as DNA: TGCAGTGCTAGAGGACCGGGACAGCAAATTTACGAGCAGTACTTC. The V gene is TRBV20-1, the J gene TRBJ2-7; 7 bases line up with TRBD1. V dropped 1 base and J dropped 4; count of bases not matched to a gene: 10. Germline CDR1 reads DFQATT; CDR2 reads SNEGSKA (reference sequence). The CDR3 loop spans 15 amino acids.

This chain connects TRBV27 to TRBJ2-1; TRBD1 matches at 12 bases. This CDR3 has 16 amino acids. V dropped 5 bases and J dropped 9; count of bases not matched to a gene: 11. Germline V lookup: CDR1 MNHEY, CDR2 SMNVEV (reference sequence). The CDR3 sequence: CASSNLPGTGGGEQFF. CDR3 nucleotides: TGTGCCAGCAGTAACCTCCCCGGGACAGGGGGCGGTGAGCAGTTCTTC.

The V and J genes are TRBV29-1 and TRBJ1-2; TRBD1 is a possible D gene (6 bases). The V gene's germline CDR1 is SQVTM and CDR2 ANQGSEA. V shed 6 bases and J shed 4 bases, with 15 bases lying between them. CDR3 length: 13 residues. The CDR3 region is CSVLTGGGYGYTF. Here the CDR3 DNA reads TGCAGCGTCTTGACAGGTGGAGGCTATGGCTACACCTTC.

This chain connects TRBV27 to TRBJ1-5; no firm D call. The CDR3 consists of 16 residues. CDR1 and CDR2 (germline): MNHEY, SMNVEV (reference sequence). Trimming stripped 6 bases from V and 0 bases from J, with 15 bases between. The CDR3 is CASRNIGGNSNQPQHF. CDR3 nucleotides: TGTGCCAGCAGGAATATCGGAGGGAATAGCAATCAGCCCCAGCATTTT.

The table lists this clonotype with many counts. The chain is built from TRBV12-3 or TRBV12-4 and TRBJ2-7, with 8 bases fitting TRBD1. The CDR3 sequence is 12 residues long. The V gene end was trimmed by 6 bases and the J gene end by 3 bases; junction bases not matched to a gene: 1. CDR3 loop: CASRTGDYEQYF. Written as DNA, the CDR3 is TGTGCCAGCAGGACAGGGGACTACGAGCAGTACTTC.

This clonotype has ten or more counts. The chain recombines TRBV7-2 with TRBJ2-7, with 8 bases fitting TRBD2. With 3 bases clipped from V and 4 bases from J, the junction kept 5 bases outside the gene matches. The CDR3 is made up of 14 amino acids. The germline V gene has CDR1 SGHTA and CDR2 FQGNSA. CDR3 nucleotide sequence: TGTGCCAGCAGCTTCGTGCGGGGGGAATACGAGCAGTACTTC. As protein: CASSFVRGEYEQYF.

This clonotype was detected ten times or more. The chain is built from TRBV5-6 and TRBJ2-4, with D perhaps matching TRBD2 (5 bases). V was trimmed by 1 base and J by 0 bases, leaving 14 bases between them. Per germline, CDR1 SGHDT and CDR2 YYEEEE. The CDR3 has 17 residues. The CDR3 loop is CASSLLRGSLAKNIQYF. The CDR3 region has the DNA TGTGCCAGCAGCTTGCTTCGGGGATCTTTAGCCAAAAACATTCAGTACTTC. Full variable domain (remainder filled in from reference TRBV5-6 and TRBJ2-4): DAGVTQSPTHLIKTRGQQVTLRCSPKSGHDTVSWYQQALGQGPQFIFQYYEEEERQRGNFPDRFSGHQFPNYSSELNVNALLLGDSALYLCASSLLRGSLAKNIQYFGAGTRLSVL.

In its sample, this clonotype was seen a few times. The chain has TRBV7-6 and TRBJ2-2; 9 bases are shared with TRBD1. The CDR3 sequence is 17 residues long. V was clipped by 0 bases and J by 3 bases; unmatched bases: 5. The V gene's germline CDR1 is SGHVS and CDR2 FNYEAQ. This CDR3 is CASSLAPGQGHTGELFF. CDR3 in DNA: TGTGCCAGCAGCTTAGCTCCGGGACAGGGCCACACCGGGGAGCTGTTTTTT.